The entry that follows covers one TCR beta chain sequence. What it binds is unknown. This entry is derived from a study of cytomegalovirus exposure and HLA in healthy donors. The CDR3 totals 13 residues. In germline, CDR1 is GTSNPN, CDR2 SVGIG (reference sequence). The V gene end was trimmed by 2 bases and the J gene end by 0 bases; junction bases not matched to a gene: 1. Study-level findings and limits: When analyzed later, a missense DCLRE1C variant was found to be linked to TCR beta V- and J-gene trimming. Within an earlier analysis, most TCR beta V segments proved productive either about 87% or about 30% of the time. Most TCR sequences proved rare, with some public TCRs found in many donors. CMV antigen specificity of a few CMV-associated chains was confirmed in vitro.

The PCR contained 60 Vbeta and 13 Jbeta primers. Sequenced by immunoSEQ multiplex PCR; TCRdb stores in-frame clones only, minus some. In the table there are under 150,000 clones, roughly three quarters of which are singletons. The chain employs TRBV30 and TRBJ2-7, with 7 bases matching TRBD1. The TCR originated in a man between 18 and 35 years old in good health and CMV-seronegative. The material sequenced was PBMCs. This CDR3 reads CAWSRQGSYEQYF. The DNA of the CDR3 is TGTGCCTGGAGTAGACAGGGCTCCTACGAGCAGTACTTC.